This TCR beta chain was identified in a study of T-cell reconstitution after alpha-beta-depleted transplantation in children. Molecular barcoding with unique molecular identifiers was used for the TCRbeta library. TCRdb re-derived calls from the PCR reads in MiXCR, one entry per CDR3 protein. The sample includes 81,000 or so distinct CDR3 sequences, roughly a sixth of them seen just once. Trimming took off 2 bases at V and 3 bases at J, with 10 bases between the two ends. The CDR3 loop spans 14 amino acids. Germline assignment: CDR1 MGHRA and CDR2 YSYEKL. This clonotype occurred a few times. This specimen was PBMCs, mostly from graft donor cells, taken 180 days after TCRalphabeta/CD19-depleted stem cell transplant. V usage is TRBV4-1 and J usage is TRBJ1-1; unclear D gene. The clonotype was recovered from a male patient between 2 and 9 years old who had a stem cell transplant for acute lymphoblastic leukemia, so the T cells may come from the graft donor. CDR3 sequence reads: CASSQPPRDTEAFF. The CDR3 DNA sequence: TGCGCCAGCAGCCAACCCCCACGGGACACTGAAGCTTTCTTT.